This T cell receptor (beta chain) was captured in a study of vaccination effects on CD4 cells after COVID-19. Findings of the study overall: Cross-reactivity with common cold coronaviruses was shown by only 1 of 255 vaccine-induced clones in healthy vaccinees.

This clone was detected only a few times. Antigen: not known. Only in-frame clones appear in the TCRdb table, and some are missing; sequencing was by immunoSEQ multiplex PCR. The sample lists tens of thousands of clones; around three quarters were seen once. Within the ViraFEST assay, antigen-specific CD4+ T cells underwent expansion with viral peptide pools prior to sequencing. A roughly ten-day culture period preceded the isolation of CD4+ T cells. Vaccine recipients, nucleocapsid antibody negative, had no prior SARS-CoV-2 infection. A density of fewer than 2.5 million PBMC per well was used; these cells were cultured with 10 IU/ml IL-2 and 10 ug/ml peptides. Losses at the gene ends were 1 base for V and 1 base for J; bases not matched to a gene: 8. From germline, CDR1 is KGHSH and CDR2 LQKENI. The CDR3 runs to 17 residues.

The chain joins TRBV18 to TRBJ2-3; 7 positions agree with TRBD2. This receptor was identified in a human donor who received a COVID-19 vaccine. Here the sequenced sample was CD4+ T cells from PBMCs cultured with HCoV-OC43 spike peptides, taken before COVID-19 vaccination. Documented subset: HCoV-OC43 spike overlapping peptide pool stimulation. CDR3 in DNA: TGTGCCAGCTCACCACTTAAGTCTAGCGGAGGCACAGATACGCAGTATTTT. Its protein is CASSPLKSSGGTDTQYF.